This paragraph covers one T cell receptor (beta chain) sequence. The antigen remains unidentified. The sample belongs to a study of cytomegalovirus exposure and HLA in healthy donors. Study observations and caveats: Indistinguishable V segments, including TRBV6-2 and TRBV6-3, were excluded. In a later analysis, TCR beta V- and J-gene trimming showed a link to a missense DCLRE1C variant.

Primers for the PCR totalled 60 Vbeta and 13 Jbeta. Repertoires were generated with immunoSEQ multiplex PCR, while TCRdb's copy carries only in-frame clones and drops some. The data hold 200,000 or so clones, with roughly 84% observed a single time. Trimming removed 4 bases from V and 5 bases from J; junction bases left unmatched: 7. This CDR3 spans 15 amino acids. Germline-derived CDR1 and CDR2 are SGHAT and FQNNGV. The clonotype was recovered from a girl aged 5-17 years in good health and CMV-seronegative. The sample comprised PBMCs. The chain joins TRBV11-2 to TRBJ2-5; TRBD2 agrees at 10 bases. This chain's CDR3 is CASSSSGGGWETQYF. The DNA for the CDR3 is TGTGCCAGCAGCTCGAGCGGGGGGGGGTGGGAGACCCAGTACTTC.